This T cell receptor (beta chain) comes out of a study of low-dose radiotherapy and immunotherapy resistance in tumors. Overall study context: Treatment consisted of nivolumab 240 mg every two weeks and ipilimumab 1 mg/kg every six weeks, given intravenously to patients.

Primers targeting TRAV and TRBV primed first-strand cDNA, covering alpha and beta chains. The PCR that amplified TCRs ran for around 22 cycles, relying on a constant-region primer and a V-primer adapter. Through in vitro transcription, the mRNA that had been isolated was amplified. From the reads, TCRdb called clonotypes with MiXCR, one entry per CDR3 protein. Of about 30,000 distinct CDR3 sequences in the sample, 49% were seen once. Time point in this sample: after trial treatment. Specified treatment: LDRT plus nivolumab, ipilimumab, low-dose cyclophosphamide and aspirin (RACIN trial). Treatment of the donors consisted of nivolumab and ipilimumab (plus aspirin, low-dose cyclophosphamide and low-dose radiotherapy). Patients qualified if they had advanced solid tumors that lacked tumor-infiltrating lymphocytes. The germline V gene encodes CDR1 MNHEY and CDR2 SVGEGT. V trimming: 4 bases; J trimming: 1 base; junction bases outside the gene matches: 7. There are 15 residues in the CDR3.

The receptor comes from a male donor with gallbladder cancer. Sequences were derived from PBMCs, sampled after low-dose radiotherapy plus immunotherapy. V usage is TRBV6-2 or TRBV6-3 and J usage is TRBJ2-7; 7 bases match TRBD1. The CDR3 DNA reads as TGTGCCAGCAGTTCCCCGGGACAGCCTTCCTACGAGCAGTACTTC. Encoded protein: CASSSPGQPSYEQYF.